Listed below are T cell receptor beta chains from one sample, sequenced in a study of cytotoxic CD8 clonotypes in ibrutinib-treated CLL. Some clones are missing from TCRdb's copy, which holds only in-frame ones; the method was immunoSEQ multiplex PCR. The sample includes 300,000 to 400,000 clones, 67% of them seen just once. Sequencing used PBMCs, obtained after 36 months of ibrutinib treatment. The source is a human donor with chronic lymphocytic leukemia. Both conserved end residues are part of each CDR3. Expanded clones are given a class, and other clones once, few, many or no size at all.

v_gene,j_gene,abundance,CDR3aa
TRBV5-1,TRBJ2-7,few,CASSSGDRIYEQYF
TRBV6-5,TRBJ2-1,NA,CASSYSSGPLDEQFF
TRBV6-5,TRBJ2-5,few,CASSRGYQETQYF
TRBV11-3,TRBJ2-3,NA,CASSSSGLARTDTQYF
TRBV19,TRBJ1-2,NA,CASRKKTGTGYGYTF
TRBV6-1,TRBJ2-2,NA,CASSAGHGNTGELFF
TRBV6-5,TRBJ2-1,NA,CASSPERYNEQFF
TRBV6-1,TRBJ1-1,NA,CASSPSGGTNEAFF
TRBV6-5,TRBJ2-7,NA,CASRFGGASVQYF
TRBV11-2,TRBJ1-2,NA,CASSELRARGGYTF
TRBV5-5,TRBJ2-5,NA,CASSYRHGAWTTETQYF
TRBV5-6,TRBJ2-1,NA,CASSTLASYNEQFF
TRBV27,TRBJ1-1,NA,CASSRGLRTEAFF
TRBV19,TRBJ2-7,NA,CASSLTGQGPYEQYF
TRBV7-6,TRBJ2-3,once,CASSPSGTSTDTQYF
TRBV5-1,TRBJ2-1,NA,CASSLDRVRQFF
TRBV27,TRBJ1-2,NA,CASSYAFPPDREVGSSYGYTF
TRBV5-5,TRBJ1-6,NA,CASSGDRLRSPLHF
TRBV5-1,TRBJ2-7,few,CASSLARFSYEQYF
TRBV9,TRBJ1-2,NA,CASSVAFSGGYTF
TRBV5-1,TRBJ1-1,NA,CASSLGQGRTEAFF
TRBV2,TRBJ2-7,NA,CATDTGTGLYEQYF
TRBV27,TRBJ2-1,NA,CASSLSRTDNEQFF
TRBV2,TRBJ1-2,few,CASESRGALGYTF
TRBV5-4,TRBJ2-5,NA,CASSLASQETQYF
TRBV7-7,TRBJ1-1,few,CASSRRSDTEAFF
TRBV29-1,TRBJ1-3,NA,CSVVAGLAGNTIYF
TRBV7-2,TRBJ2-5,NA,CASSQQGKTQYF
TRBV7-9,TRBJ2-1,NA,CASSWPRTYNEQFF
TRBV29-1,TRBJ1-1,NA,CSVRSWAARDEAFF
TRBV7-2,TRBJ2-3,NA,CASSLGGLVDTQYF
TRBV21-1,TRBJ2-7,NA,CASSKGPTPSYEQYF
TRBV28,TRBJ2-1,NA,CASIGSKATSYNEQFF
TRBV7-3,TRBJ2-3,NA,CASSLTRLDTQYF
TRBV21-1,TRBJ1-6,NA,CASSKGRVWSPLHF
TRBV11-2,TRBJ2-7,few,CASSLVAGVYEQYF
TRBV27,TRBJ2-2,NA,CASSFLPVQNTGELFF
TRBV5-1,TRBJ2-1,NA,CASSLAEQSPTYNEQFF
TRBV19,TRBJ1-2,NA,CASNLDRGGYTF
TRBV9,TRBJ2-1,NA,CASSLQGGNNEQFF
TRBV19,TRBJ2-5,once,CASSGRAQYQETQYF
TRBV20-1,TRBJ2-7,few,CSALRGHEQYF
TRBV6-5,TRBJ2-7,NA,CASRLAGAYEQYF
TRBV5-1,TRBJ1-5,NA,CASSLMGQPQHF
TRBV29-1,TRBJ2-5,NA,CSVEVRGVGETQYF
TRBV4-3,TRBJ2-5,NA,CASSQEVSAPGQETQYF
TRBV13,TRBJ2-1,NA,CASSPTPYNEQFF
TRBV6-1,TRBJ1-6,few,CASSNWSPLHF
TRBV4-1,TRBJ2-3,NA,CASSQDPHYTDTQYF
TRBV13,TRBJ2-7,NA,CASSLDRGPHGEQYF
TRBV9,TRBJ2-1,once,CASSVGAGDYNEQFF
TRBV2,TRBJ2-7,NA,CASSNPGSWRYYEQYF
TRBV5-1,TRBJ2-3,NA,CASSLDRTSTDTQYF
TRBV7-9,TRBJ1-6,NA,CASSLARDNSPLHF
TRBV7-9,TRBJ2-3,NA,CASSLVFGTTNTDTQYF
TRBV19,TRBJ2-1,many,CASSMRTGPPFVYFNEQFF
TRBV9,TRBJ2-1,NA,CASSLRGGEQFF
TRBV9,TRBJ1-5,few,CASSVDGRRQPQHF